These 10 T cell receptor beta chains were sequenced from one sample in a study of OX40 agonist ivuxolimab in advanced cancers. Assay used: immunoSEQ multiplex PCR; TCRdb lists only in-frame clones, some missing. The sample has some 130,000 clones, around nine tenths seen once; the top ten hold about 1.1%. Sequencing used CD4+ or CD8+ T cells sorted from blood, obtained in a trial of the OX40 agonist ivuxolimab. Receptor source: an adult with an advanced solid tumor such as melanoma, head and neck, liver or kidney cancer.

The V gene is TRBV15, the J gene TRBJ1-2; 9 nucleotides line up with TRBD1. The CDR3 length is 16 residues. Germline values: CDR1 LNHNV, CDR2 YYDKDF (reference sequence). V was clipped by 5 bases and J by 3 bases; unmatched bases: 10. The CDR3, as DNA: TGTGCCACCAGCCCTACCCGGGACAGGGATCACTATGGCTACACCTTC. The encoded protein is CATSPTRDRDHYGYTF. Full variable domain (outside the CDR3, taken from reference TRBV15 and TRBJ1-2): DAMVIQNPRYQVTQFGKPVTLSCSQTLNHNVMYWYQQKSSQAPKLLFHYYDKDFNNEADTPDNFQSRRPNTSFCFLDIRSPGLGDTAMYLCATSPTRDRDHYGYTFGSGTRLTVV.

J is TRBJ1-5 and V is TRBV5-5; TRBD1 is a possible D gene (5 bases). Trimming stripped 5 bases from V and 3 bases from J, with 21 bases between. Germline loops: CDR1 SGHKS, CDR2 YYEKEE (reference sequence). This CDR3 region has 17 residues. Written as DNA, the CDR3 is TGTGCCAGCAGTCCCGGGACGGCCGTTTATATCAATCAGCCCCAGCATTTT. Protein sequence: CASSPGTAVYINQPQHF.

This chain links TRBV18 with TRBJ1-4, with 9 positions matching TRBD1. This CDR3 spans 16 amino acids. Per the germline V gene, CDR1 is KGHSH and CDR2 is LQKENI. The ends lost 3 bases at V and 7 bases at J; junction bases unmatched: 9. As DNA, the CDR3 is TGTGCCAGCTCACCTACTACTACAGGGGGCGGTGAAAAACTGTTTTTT. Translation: CASSPTTTGGGEKLFF.

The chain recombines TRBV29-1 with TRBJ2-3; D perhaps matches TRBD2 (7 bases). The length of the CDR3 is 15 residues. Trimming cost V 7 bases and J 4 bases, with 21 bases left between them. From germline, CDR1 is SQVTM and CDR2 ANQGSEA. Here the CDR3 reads CSGGRERDKADTQYF. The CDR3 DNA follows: TGCAGCGGGGGTAGGGAGCGGGACAAGGCAGATACGCAGTATTTT.

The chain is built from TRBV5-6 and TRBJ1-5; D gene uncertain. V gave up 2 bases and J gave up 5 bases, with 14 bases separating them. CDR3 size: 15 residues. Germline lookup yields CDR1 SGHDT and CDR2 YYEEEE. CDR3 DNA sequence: TGTGCCAGCAGCTTCGGCGGGGTCCTTTATCAGCCCCAGCATTTT. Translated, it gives CASSFGGVLYQPQHF.

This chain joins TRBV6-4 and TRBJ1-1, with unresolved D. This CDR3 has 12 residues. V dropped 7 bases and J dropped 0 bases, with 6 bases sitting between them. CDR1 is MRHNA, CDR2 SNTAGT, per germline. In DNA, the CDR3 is TGTGCCAGCATTACTATGAACACTGAAGCTTTCTTT. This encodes CASITMNTEAFF.

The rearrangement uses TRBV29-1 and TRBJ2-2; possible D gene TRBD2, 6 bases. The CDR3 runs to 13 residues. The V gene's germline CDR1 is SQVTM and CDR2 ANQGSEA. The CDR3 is CTTCRECTGELFF. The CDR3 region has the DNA TGCACCACTTGCCGGGAGTGCACCGGGGAGCTGTTTTTT.

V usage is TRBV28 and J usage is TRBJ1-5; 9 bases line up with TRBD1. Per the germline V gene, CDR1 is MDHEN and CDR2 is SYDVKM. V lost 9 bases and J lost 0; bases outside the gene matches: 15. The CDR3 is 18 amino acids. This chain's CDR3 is CASTTGQGGSYSNQPQHF. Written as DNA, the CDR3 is TGTGCCAGTACCACGGGACAGGGTGGCTCCTATAGCAATCAGCCCCAGCATTTT.

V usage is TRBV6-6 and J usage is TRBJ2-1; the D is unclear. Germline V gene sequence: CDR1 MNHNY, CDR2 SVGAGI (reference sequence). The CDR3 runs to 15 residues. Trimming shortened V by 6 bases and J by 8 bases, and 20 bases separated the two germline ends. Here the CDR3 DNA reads TGTGCCAGCAGCCCGGTTAGCATCGATCAATATGAGCAGTTCTTC. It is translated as CASSPVSIDQYEQFF.

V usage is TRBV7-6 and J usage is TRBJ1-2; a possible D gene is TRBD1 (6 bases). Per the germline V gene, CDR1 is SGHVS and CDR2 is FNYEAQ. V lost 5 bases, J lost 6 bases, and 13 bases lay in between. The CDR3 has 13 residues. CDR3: CASSRSGTHGYTF. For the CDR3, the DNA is TGTGCCAGCAGCCGCTCCGGGACACATGGCTACACCTTC. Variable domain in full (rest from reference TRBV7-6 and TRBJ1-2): GAGVSQSPRYKVTKRGQDVALRCDPISGHVSLYWYRQALGQGPEFLTYFNYEAQQDKSGLPNDRFSAERPEGSISTLTIQRTEQRDSAMYRCASSRSGTHGYTFGSGTRLTVV.